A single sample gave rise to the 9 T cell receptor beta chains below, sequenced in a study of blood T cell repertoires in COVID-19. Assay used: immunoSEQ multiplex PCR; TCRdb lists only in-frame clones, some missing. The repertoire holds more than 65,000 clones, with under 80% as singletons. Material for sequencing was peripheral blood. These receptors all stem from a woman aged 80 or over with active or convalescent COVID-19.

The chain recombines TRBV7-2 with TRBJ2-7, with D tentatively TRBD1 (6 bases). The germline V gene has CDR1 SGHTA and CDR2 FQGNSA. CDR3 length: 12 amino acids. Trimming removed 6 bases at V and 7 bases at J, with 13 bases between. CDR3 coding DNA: TGTGCCAGCAGTTCACAGGGAATAGAGCAGTACTTC. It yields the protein CASSSQGIEQYF.

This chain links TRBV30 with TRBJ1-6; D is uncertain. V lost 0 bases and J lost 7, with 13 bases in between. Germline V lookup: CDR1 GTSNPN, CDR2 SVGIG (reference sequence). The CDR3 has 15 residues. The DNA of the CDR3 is TGTGCCTGGAGTGTAAGTCCGGGGTGGAATTCACCCCTCCACTTT. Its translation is CAWSVSPGWNSPLHF. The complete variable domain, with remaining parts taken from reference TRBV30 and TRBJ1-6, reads SQTIHQWPATLVQPVGSPLSLECTVEGTSNPNLYWYRQAAGRGLQLLFYSVGIGQISSEVPQNLSASRPQDRQFILSSKKLLLSDSGFYLCAWSVSPGWNSPLHFGNGTRLTVT.

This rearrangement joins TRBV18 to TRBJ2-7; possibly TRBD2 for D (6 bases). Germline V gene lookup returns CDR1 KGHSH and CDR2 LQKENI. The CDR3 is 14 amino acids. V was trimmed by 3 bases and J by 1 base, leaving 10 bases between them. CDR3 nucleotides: TGTGCCAGCTCACCGGGCCGGGGGTCCTACGAGCAGTACTTC. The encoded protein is CASSPGRGSYEQYF.

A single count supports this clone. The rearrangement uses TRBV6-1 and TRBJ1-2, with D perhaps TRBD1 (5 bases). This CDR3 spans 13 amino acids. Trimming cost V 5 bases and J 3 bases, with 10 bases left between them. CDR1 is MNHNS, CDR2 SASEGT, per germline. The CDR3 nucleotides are TGTGCCAGCAGTTCTTGGGGCGACTATGGCTACACCTTC. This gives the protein CASSSWGDYGYTF.

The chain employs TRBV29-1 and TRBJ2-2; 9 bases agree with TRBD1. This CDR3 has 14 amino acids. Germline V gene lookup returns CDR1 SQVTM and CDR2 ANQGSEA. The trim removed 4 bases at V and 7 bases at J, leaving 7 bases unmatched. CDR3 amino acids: CSVGSGTGYGELFF. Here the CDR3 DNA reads TGCAGCGTTGGATCCGGGACAGGGTACGGGGAGCTGTTTTTT.

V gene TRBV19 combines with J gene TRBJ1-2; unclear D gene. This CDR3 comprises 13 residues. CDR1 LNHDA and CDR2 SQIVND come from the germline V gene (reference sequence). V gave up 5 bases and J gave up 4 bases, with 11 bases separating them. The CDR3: CASSPLYSYGYTF. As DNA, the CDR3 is TGTGCCAGTAGTCCCTTATACAGCTATGGCTACACCTTC.

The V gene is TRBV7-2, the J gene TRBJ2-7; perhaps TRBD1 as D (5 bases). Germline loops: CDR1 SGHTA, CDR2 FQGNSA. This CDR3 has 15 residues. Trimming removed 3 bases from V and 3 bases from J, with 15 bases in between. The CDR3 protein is CASSFQPGSLYEQYF. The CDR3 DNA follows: TGTGCCAGCAGCTTCCAGCCAGGGTCCCTCTACGAGCAGTACTTC.

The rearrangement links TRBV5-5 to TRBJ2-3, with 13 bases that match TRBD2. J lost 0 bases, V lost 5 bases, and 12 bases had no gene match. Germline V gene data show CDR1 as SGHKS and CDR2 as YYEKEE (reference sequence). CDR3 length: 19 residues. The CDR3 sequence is CASSRRTSGGSSSTDTQYF. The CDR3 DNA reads TGTGCCAGCAGTCGGAGGACTAGCGGGGGATCATCTAGCACAGATACGCAGTATTTT.

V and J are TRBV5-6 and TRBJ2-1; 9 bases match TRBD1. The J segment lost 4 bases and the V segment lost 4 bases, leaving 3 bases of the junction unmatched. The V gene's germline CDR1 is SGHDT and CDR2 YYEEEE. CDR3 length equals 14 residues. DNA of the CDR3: TGTGCCAGCAGCCTCGGGACAGGGTACAATGAGCAGTTCTTC. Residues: CASSLGTGYNEQFF.